A single TCR beta chain is shown here with its context. Its binding antigen is unknown. Base qualities are not provided; no much larger clone lies one nucleotide away. Collaborating institutions collected whole blood in K2EDTA tubes following their own protocols. For TCRbeta analysis, collaborators shipped samples as frozen whole blood, isolated PBMCs, or DNA extracted from either of those sample types. The CDR3, from cysteine to phenylalanine, totals 14 residues. Of all the DNA, just the CDR3 is kept, 42 bases in frame from base 1. The CDR1 and CDR2 encoded by the germline V gene are MNHNS and SASEGT. V is cut by 1 base and J by 6 bases, and the space between the germline ends is 12 bases. The immunoSEQ Assay, a bias-controlled multiplex PCR, was used to amplify TCRbeta CDR3 regions from genomic DNA. As for the authors' bioinformatics: The number of nucleated cells in each sample was estimated by amplification of reference gene primers within the assay. To quantify the absolute abundance of each unique TCRbeta CDR3 rearrangement, sequence reads were collapsed and filtered. Productive Simpson clonality was computed per sample as the square root of Simpson's diversity index over productive rearrangements. Drawn from immuneACCESS, this table holds only the in-frame rearrangements with V and J called that TCRdb kept. Clones are partly lost; checked studies trace under half to an unresolved V gene and leave the rest unexplained. V, J and clone size are those of that table, while D and trimming were read from the DNA. Recorded for this sample are about 100,000 clones; around 84% of them occurred a single time. Of the sample, around 2% is held by the ten largest clones.

This entry comes from a study of blood T cell repertoires in COVID-19 (dated by TCRdb to the early 2020s). Background on the whole study: Samples from collaborators originated in the United States, Italy and Spain and spanned both the acute and convalescent phases of COVID-19. The material from the prospective study consisted of cDNA or gDNA derived from T cells, B-cell-depleted T cells, or PBMCs. Subjects who had been exposed to COVID-19, were actively infected with it, or had recovered from it provided the deeply sampled blood TCRbeta repertoires that made up the dataset. The repertoires were made available in a free public database intended to serve as a resource for research on the immune response to SARS-CoV-2. Samples came from the ongoing ImmuneRACE study (first 160 participants) plus 1,254 subjects from 6 global collaborators. The sample metadata nearly always contained a de-identified subject ID, COVID-19 status, age in years and sex. Where HLA class I and class II types were available, the types were taken from metadata supplied by the sample provider, not from assay-based typing.

What the work shows at the level of the full study, not this receptor alone: The amount of clinical and demographic metadata varied by source and participant and was provided uncurated.

Sequenced input: peripheral blood. The TCR was taken from a human donor in a cohort sampled during active COVID-19. The chain links TRBV6-1 with TRBJ1-2; no D gene can be assigned with confidence. The nucleotide sequence reads as follows: TGTGCCAGCAGTGAAGGGGCAGATCTAAATGGCTACACCTTC. The translation is CASSEGADLNGYTF.